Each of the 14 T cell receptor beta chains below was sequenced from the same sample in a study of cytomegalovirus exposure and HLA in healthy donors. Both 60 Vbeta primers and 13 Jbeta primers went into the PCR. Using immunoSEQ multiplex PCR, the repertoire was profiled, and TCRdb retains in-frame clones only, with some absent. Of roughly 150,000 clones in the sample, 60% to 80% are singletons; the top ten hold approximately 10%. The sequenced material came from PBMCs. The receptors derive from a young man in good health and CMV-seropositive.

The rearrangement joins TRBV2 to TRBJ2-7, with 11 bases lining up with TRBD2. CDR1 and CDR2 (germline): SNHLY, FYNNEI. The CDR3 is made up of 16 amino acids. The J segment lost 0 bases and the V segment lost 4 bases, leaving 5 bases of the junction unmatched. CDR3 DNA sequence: TGTGCCAGCAGTGTTACTAGCGGGAGTAGCTCCTACGAGCAGTACTTC. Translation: CASSVTSGSSSYEQYF.

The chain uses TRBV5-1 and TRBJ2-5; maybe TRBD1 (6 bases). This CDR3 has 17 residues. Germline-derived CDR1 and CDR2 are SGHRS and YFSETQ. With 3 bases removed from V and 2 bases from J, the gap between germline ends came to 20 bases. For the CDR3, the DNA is TGCGCCAGCAGCTACGGACAGCCTCTGCGTAGTCAAGAGACCCAGTACTTC. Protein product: CASSYGQPLRSQETQYF.

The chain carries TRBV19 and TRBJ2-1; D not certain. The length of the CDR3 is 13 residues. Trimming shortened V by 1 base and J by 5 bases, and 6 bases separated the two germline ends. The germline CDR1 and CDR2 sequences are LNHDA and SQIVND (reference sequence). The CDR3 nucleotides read TGTGCCAGTAGTATAGTTGCGAACAATGAGCAGTTCTTC. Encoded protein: CASSIVANNEQFF.

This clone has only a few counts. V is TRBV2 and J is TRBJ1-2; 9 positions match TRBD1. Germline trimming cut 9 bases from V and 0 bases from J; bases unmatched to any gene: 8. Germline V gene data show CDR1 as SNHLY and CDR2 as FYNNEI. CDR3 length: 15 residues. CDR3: CARQGARESNYGYTF. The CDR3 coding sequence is TGTGCCAGACAGGGGGCGAGGGAGTCTAACTATGGCTACACCTTC.

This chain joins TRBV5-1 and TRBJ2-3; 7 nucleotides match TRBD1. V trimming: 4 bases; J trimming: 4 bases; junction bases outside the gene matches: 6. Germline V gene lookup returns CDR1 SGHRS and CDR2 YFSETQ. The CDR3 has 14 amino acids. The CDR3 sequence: CASSPGQGADTQYF. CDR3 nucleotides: TGCGCCAGCAGCCCTGGGCAGGGGGCAGATACGCAGTATTTT.

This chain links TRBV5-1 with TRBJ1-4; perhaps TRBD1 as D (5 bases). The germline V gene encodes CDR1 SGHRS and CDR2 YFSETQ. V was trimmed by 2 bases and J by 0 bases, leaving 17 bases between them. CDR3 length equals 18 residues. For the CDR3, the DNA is TGCGCCAGCAGCTTCTCCCCCTTTAAGACAGCAACTAATGAAAAACTGTTTTTT. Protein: CASSFSPFKTATNEKLFF. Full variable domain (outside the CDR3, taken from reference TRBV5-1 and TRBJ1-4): KAGVTQTPRYLIKTRGQQVTLSCSPISGHRSVSWYQQTPGQGLQFLFEYFSETQRNKGNFPGRFSGRQFSNSRSEMNVSTLELGDSALYLCASSFSPFKTATNEKLFFGSGTQLSVL.

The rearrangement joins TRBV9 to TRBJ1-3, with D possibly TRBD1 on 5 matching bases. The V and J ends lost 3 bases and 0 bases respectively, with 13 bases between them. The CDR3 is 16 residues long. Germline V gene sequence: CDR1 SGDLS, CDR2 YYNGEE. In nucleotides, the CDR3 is TGTGCCAGCAGCGCCAGACAGTTTTACTCTGGAAACACCATATATTTT. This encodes CASSARQFYSGNTIYF.

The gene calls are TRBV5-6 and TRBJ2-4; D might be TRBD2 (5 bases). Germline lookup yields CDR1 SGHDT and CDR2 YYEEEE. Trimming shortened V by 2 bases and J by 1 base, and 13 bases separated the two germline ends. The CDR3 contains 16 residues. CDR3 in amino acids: CASSFRGWGAKNIQYF. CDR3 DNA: TGTGCCAGCAGCTTCAGAGGGTGGGGTGCCAAAAACATTCAGTACTTC. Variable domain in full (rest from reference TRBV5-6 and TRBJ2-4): DAGVTQSPTHLIKTRGQQVTLRCSPKSGHDTVSWYQQALGQGPQFIFQYYEEEERQRGNFPDRFSGHQFPNYSSELNVNALLLGDSALYLCASSFRGWGAKNIQYFGAGTRLSVL.

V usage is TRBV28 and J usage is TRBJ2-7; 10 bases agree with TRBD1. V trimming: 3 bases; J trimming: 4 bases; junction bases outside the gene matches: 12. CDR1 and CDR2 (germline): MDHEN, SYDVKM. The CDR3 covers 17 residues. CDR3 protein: CASSFQAPGTGVYEQYF. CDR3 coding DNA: TGTGCCAGCAGTTTCCAGGCTCCCGGGACAGGGGTTTACGAGCAGTACTTC.

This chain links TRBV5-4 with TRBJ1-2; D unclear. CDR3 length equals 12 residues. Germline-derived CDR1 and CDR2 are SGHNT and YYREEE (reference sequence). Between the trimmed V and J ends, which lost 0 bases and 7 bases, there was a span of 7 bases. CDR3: CASSLAQAGYTF. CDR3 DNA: TGTGCCAGCAGCTTGGCGCAGGCTGGCTACACCTTC.

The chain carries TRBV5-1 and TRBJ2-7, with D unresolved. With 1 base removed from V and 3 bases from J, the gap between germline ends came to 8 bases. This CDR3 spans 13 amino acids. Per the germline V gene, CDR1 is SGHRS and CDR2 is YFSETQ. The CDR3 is CASSLHPGYEQYF. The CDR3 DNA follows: TGCGCCAGCAGCTTGCACCCAGGCTACGAGCAGTACTTC.

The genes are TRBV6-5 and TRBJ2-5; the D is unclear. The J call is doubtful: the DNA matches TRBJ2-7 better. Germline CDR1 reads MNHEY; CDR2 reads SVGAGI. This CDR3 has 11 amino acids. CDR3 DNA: TGTGCCAGCAGATCCTCCTACGAGCAGTACTTC. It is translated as CASRSSYEQYF.

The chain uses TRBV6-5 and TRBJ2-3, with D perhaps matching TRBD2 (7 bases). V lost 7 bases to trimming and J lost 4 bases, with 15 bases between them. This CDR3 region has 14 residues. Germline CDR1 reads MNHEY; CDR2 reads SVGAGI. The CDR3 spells CASTALGGADTQYF. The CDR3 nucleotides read TGTGCCAGCACCGCTCTAGGGGGGGCAGATACGCAGTATTTT.

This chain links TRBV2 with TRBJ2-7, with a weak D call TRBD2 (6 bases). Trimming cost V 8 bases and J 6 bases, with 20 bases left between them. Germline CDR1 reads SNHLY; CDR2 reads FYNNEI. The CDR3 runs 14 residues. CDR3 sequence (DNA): TGTGCCAGCGGGGGGACTCTCTCTAGTTCCGAGCAGTACTTC. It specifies CASGGTLSSSEQYF.